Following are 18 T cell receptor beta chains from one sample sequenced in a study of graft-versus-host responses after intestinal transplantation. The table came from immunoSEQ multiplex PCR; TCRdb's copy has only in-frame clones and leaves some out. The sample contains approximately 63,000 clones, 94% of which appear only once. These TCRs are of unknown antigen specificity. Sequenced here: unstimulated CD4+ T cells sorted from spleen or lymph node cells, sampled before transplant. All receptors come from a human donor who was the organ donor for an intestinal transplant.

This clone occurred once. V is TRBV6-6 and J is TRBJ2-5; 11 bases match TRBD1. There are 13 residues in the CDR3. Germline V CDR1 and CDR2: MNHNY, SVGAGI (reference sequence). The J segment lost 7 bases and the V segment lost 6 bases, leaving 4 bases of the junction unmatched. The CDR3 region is CASRGQGARTQYF. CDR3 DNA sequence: TGTGCCAGCAGAGGACAGGGGGCACGGACCCAGTACTTC.

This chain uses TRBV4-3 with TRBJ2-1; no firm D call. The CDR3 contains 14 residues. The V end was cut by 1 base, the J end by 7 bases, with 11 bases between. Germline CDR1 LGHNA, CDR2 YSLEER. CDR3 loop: CASSQVVWANEQFF. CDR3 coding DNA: TGCGCCAGCAGCCAAGTAGTGTGGGCAAATGAGCAGTTCTTC.

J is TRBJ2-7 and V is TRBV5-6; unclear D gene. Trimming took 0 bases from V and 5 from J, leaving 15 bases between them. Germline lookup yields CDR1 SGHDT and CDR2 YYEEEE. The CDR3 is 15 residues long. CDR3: CASSLVWASANEQYF. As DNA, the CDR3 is TGTGCCAGCAGCTTGGTTTGGGCGTCCGCAAACGAGCAGTACTTC. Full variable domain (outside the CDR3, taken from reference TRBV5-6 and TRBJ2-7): DAGVTQSPTHLIKTRGQQVTLRCSPKSGHDTVSWYQQALGQGPQFIFQYYEEEERQRGNFPDRFSGHQFPNYSSELNVNALLLGDSALYLCASSLVWASANEQYFGPGTRLTVT.

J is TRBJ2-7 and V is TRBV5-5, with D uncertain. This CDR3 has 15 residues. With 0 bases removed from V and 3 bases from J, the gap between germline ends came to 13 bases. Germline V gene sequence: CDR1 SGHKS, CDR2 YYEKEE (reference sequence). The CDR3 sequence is CASSLGPPLVYEQYF. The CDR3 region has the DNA TGTGCCAGCAGCTTGGGACCCCCCTTGGTCTACGAGCAGTACTTC.

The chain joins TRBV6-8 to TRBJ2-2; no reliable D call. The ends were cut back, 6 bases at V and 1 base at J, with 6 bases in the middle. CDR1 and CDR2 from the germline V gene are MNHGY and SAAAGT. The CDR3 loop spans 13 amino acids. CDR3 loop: CASSGLNTGELFF. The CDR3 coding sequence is TGTGCCAGCAGCGGCCTGAACACCGGGGAGCTGTTTTTT.

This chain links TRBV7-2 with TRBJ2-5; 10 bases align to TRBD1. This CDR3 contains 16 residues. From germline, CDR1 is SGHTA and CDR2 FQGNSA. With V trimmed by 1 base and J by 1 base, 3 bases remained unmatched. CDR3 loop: CASSLGQGARQETQYF. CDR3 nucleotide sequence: TGTGCCAGCAGCTTAGGACAGGGGGCGCGCCAAGAGACCCAGTACTTC.

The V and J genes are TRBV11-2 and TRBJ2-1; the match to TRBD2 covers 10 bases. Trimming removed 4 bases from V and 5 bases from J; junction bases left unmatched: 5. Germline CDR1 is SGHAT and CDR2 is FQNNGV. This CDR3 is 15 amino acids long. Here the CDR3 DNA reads TGTGCCAGCAGCTCGTGGACTAGCGGCAACAATGAGCAGTTCTTC. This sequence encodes CASSSWTSGNNEQFF.

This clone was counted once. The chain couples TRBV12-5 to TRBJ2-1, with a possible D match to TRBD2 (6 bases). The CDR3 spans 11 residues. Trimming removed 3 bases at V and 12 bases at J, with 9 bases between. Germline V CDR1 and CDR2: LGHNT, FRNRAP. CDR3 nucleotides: TGTGCTAGTGGTTTCGGAGGGGTGCAGTTCTTC. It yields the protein CASGFGGVQFF.

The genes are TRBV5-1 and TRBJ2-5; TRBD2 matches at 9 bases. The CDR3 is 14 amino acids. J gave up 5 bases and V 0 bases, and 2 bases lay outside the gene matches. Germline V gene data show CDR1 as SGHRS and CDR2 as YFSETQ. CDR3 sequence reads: CASSLASGGETQYF. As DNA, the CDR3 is TGCGCCAGCAGCTTGGCGAGCGGGGGGGAGACCCAGTACTTC.

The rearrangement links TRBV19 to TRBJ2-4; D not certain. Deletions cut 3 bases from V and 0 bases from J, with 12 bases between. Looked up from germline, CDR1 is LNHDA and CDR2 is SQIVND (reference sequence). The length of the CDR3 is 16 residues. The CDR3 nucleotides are TGTGCCAGTAGTATCGACCGATCAATAGCCAAAAACATTCAGTACTTC. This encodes CASSIDRSIAKNIQYF.

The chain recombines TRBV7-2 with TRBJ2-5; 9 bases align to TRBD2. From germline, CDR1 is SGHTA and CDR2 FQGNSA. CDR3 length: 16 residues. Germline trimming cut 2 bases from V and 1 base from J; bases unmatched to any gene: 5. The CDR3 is CASSLRGLARQETQYF. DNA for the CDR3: TGTGCCAGCAGCTTAAGAGGACTAGCGCGCCAAGAGACCCAGTACTTC.

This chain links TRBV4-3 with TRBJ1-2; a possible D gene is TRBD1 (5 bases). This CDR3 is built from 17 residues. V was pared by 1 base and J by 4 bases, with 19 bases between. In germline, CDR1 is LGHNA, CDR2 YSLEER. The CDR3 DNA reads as TGCGCCAGCAGCCAAGCGGATAGTCAGGGCGGGATCTATGGCTACACCTTC. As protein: CASSQADSQGGIYGYTF.

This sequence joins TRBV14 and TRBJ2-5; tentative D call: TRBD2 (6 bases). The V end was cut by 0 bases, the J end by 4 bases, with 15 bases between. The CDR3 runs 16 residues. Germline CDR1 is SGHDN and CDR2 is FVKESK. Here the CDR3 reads CASSQDTGTPRETQYF. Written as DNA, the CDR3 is TGTGCCAGCAGCCAAGACACCGGGACTCCTCGAGAGACCCAGTACTTC.

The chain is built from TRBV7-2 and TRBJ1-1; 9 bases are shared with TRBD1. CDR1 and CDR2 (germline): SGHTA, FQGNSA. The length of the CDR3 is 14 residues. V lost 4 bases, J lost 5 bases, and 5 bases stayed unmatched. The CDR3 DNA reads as TGTGCCAGCAGCTGGCAACAGGGGGCGACTGAAGCTTTCTTT. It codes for CASSWQQGATEAFF.

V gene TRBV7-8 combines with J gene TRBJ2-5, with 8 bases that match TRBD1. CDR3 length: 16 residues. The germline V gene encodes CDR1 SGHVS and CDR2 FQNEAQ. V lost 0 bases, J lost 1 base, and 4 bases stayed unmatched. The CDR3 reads CASSLADRAGQETQYF. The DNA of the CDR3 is TGTGCCAGCAGCTTAGCGGACAGGGCTGGCCAAGAGACCCAGTACTTC.

As DNA, the CDR3 is TGTGCCAGCAGCTTCTCAGGGGGCTTAGAGACCCAGTACTTC. This encodes CASSFSGGLETQYF. The chain links TRBV5-4 to TRBJ2-5; 8 bases match TRBD1. V gave up 2 bases and J gave up 4 bases; unmatched junction bases: 4. CDR1 and CDR2 (germline): SGHNT, YYREEE (reference sequence). This CDR3 is built from 14 residues.

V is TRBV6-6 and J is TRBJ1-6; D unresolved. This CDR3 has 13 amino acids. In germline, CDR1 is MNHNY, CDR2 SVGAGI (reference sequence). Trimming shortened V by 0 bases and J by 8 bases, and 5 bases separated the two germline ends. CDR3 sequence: CASSYSEDSPLHF. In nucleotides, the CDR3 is TGTGCCAGCAGTTACTCGGAGGATTCACCCCTCCACTTT.

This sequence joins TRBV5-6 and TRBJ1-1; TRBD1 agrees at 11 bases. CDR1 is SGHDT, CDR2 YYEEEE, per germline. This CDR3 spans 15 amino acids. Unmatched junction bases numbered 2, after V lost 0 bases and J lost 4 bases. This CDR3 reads CASSLEGTGGTEAFF. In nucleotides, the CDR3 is TGTGCCAGCAGCTTGGAGGGGACAGGGGGCACTGAAGCTTTCTTT.